This T cell receptor (beta chain) was observed in a study of T cells in Graves' hyperthyroidism and ophthalmopathy. Study conclusions and caveats: Researchers found most expanded thyroid clonotypes above 0.001 in blood as well. Before onset, ophthalmopathy was predicted by the model a median about 6.2 months earlier.

V lost 6 bases and J lost 4, with 16 bases in between. CDR1 is DFQATT, CDR2 SNEGSKA, per germline (reference sequence). The CDR3 runs 14 residues. This clonotype appeared many times. Its specificity is not known. RNA transcripts were the template for amplifying TCR beta CDR3 regions. The HTBI set primed first-round TCR CDR3 RT-PCR. Via MiXCR, TCRdb re-called the multiplex PCR reads, giving one row per CDR3 protein. Among approximately 430,000 distinct CDR3 sequences, around 14% were seen once, and the ten largest hold less than 15%. About 9.4 ml fresh peripheral blood yielded the PBMCs. Material for sequencing was blood. The sequence derives from a woman younger than 30 with Graves' hyperthyroidism. The genes are TRBV20-1 and TRBJ1-5; the D gene is possibly TRBD1 (6 bases). CDR3: CSAIAADRNQPQHF. The CDR3 bases are TGCAGTGCAATCGCGGCCGACAGGAATCAGCCCCAGCATTTT.